This is a list of T cell receptor beta chains from one sample in a study of T cells in Graves' hyperthyroidism and ophthalmopathy. TCRdb re-analysed the multiplex PCR reads in MiXCR, keeping a single row per CDR3 protein. The table has 500,000 or so distinct CDR3 sequences, about 16% seen once. The sample comprised blood. The receptor source for this set is a woman younger than 45 with Graves' ophthalmopathy. The CDR3 runs from the conserved cysteine through the conserved F or W. A D gene is named only where the DNA matches it firmly. Clone sizes are given selectively: once, few, many, or a class where the clone is expanded.

clone_size d_call j_call v_call cdr3_aa cdr3_nt
few . TRBJ2-2 TRBV10-3 CAIMEVANTGELFF TGTGCCATCATGGAGGTCGCGAACACCGGGGAGCTGTTTTTT
many TRBD2 TRBJ2-7 TRBV20-1 CSAAGTSGLRSYEQYF TGCAGTGCTGCAGGGACTAGCGGGTTAAGATCCTACGAGCAGTACTTC
. . TRBJ2-5 TRBV29-1 CSGSDSGLEETQYF TGCAGCGGATCGGACAGTGGACTAGAAGAGACCCAGTACTTC
. . TRBJ2-7 TRBV6-9 CASSYLYYEQYF TGTGCCAGCAGTTACTTATACTACGAGCAGTACTTC
many . TRBJ1-5 TRBV12-3/TRBV12-4 CASSLGAGAGSNQPQHF TGTGCCAGCAGTTTAGGTGCAGGAGCGGGTAGCAATCAGCCCCAGCATTTT
. TRBD1 TRBJ2-7 TRBV6-2/TRBV6-3 CASSQPGTGGYYEQYF TGTGCCAGCAGTCAACCCGGGACAGGGGGCTACTACGAGCAGTACTTC
many . TRBJ2-5 TRBV4-1 CASSRDSGETQYF TGCGCCAGCAGCCGGGACTCAGGAGAGACCCAGTACTTC
few TRBD1 TRBJ1-2 TRBV14 CASSPRQGSGYTF TGTGCCAGCAGCCCCCGACAGGGATCTGGCTACACCTTC
many . TRBJ2-2 TRBV28 CASNKAITGELFF TGTGCCAGCAATAAAGCCATCACCGGGGAGCTGTTTTTT
many TRBD1 TRBJ1-1 TRBV27 CASSWDRGAEAFF TGTGCCAGCAGTTGGGACAGGGGTGCTGAAGCTTTCTTT
many TRBD1 TRBJ2-5 TRBV11-3 CASSSRGQETQYF TGTGCCAGCAGCTCCAGGGGGCAAGAGACCCAGTACTTC
. TRBD1 TRBJ2-6 TRBV9 CASRDRVSGANVLTF TGTGCCAGCAGGGACAGGGTCTCTGGGGCCAACGTCCTGACTTTC